The rows below give T cell receptor beta chains drawn from one sample of a study of blood T cell repertoires in COVID-19. TCRdb's table, derived via immunoSEQ multiplex PCR, lists solely in-frame clones and lacks some. The sample holds 250,000 to 300,000 clones; around 90% are singletons and the top ten take 1.5% to 2%. The source material was PBMCs or T cells enriched from blood (not recorded which). These receptors all stem from a woman aged 40 to 50 who had recovered from COVID-19. Both conserved end residues are part of each CDR3. Each record gives: V gene, D gene, clone size, J gene, CDR3 protein, CDR3 DNA. The D gene is left open where the match is weak. Some rows mark clone size as missing; the rest say once, few, many or name a class of expanded clone.

v_call: TRBV2; d_call: TRBD1; clone_size: few; j_call: TRBJ1-4; cdr3_aa: CASSPGSGTGEEKLFF; cdr3_nt: TGTGCCAGCAGTCCGGGGTCTGGGACAGGGGAAGAAAAACTGTTTTTT
v_call: TRBV30; d_call: NA; clone_size: NA; j_call: TRBJ1-2; cdr3_aa: CAWSMRNYGYTF; cdr3_nt: TGTGCCTGGAGTATGAGAAACTATGGCTACACCTTC
v_call: TRBV9; d_call: TRBD1; clone_size: NA; j_call: TRBJ1-1; cdr3_aa: CASSAGDRVADTEAFF; cdr3_nt: TGTGCCAGCAGCGCCGGCGACAGGGTTGCTGACACTGAAGCTTTCTTT
v_call: TRBV6-5; d_call: TRBD2; clone_size: NA; j_call: TRBJ2-1; cdr3_aa: CASTTTSGGAGEQFF; cdr3_nt: TGTGCCAGTACGACCACTAGCGGGGGCGCAGGTGAGCAGTTCTTC
v_call: TRBV21-1; d_call: NA; clone_size: once; j_call: TRBJ2-1; cdr3_aa: CASSPRSGRVNEQFF; cdr3_nt: TGTGCCAGCAGCCCGCGGAGCGGGAGGGTCAATGAGCAGTTCTTC
v_call: TRBV21-1; d_call: NA; clone_size: NA; j_call: TRBJ1-2; cdr3_aa: CASSPLGPEDGSYGYTF; cdr3_nt: TGTGCCAGCAGCCCTCTGGGGCCTGAAGACGGGAGCTATGGCTACACCTTC
v_call: TRBV27; d_call: NA; clone_size: NA; j_call: TRBJ2-7; cdr3_aa: CASSIGTANEQYF; cdr3_nt: TGTGCCAGCAGCATAGGGACTGCAAACGAGCAGTACTTC
v_call: TRBV19; d_call: TRBD1; clone_size: NA; j_call: TRBJ2-7; cdr3_aa: CASSIPGQGSLYEQYF; cdr3_nt: TGTGCCAGTAGTATCCCTGGACAGGGGAGCCTTTACGAGCAGTACTTC
v_call: TRBV25-1; d_call: TRBD2; clone_size: NA; j_call: TRBJ2-1; cdr3_aa: CASSESGGRGSYEQFF; cdr3_nt: TGTGCCAGCAGTGAATCGGGCGGGAGGGGCTCATATGAGCAGTTCTTC
v_call: TRBV9; d_call: NA; clone_size: NA; j_call: TRBJ2-3; cdr3_aa: CASSGGGTVGIDTQYF; cdr3_nt: TGTGCCAGCAGCGGAGGTGGGACTGTGGGGATAGATACGCAGTATTTT
v_call: TRBV5-8; d_call: NA; clone_size: many; j_call: TRBJ2-5; cdr3_aa: CASRQLPGLPVETQYF; cdr3_nt: TGTGCCAGCAGACAACTCCCGGGACTCCCCGTGGAGACCCAGTACTTC
v_call: TRBV19; d_call: NA; clone_size: NA; j_call: TRBJ2-5; cdr3_aa: CASSIDPPPDWAETQYF; cdr3_nt: TGTGCCAGTAGTATTGATCCCCCCCCCGATTGGGCAGAGACCCAGTACTTC
v_call: TRBV6-5; d_call: TRBD1; clone_size: NA; j_call: TRBJ1-5; cdr3_aa: CASSKPTGGLQPQHF; cdr3_nt: TGTGCCAGCAGTAAGCCAACAGGGGGCCTTCAGCCCCAGCATTTT
v_call: TRBV4-1; d_call: TRBD2; clone_size: once; j_call: TRBJ2-1; cdr3_aa: CASSLLAGLFYNEQFF; cdr3_nt: TGCGCCAGCAGCTTACTAGCGGGGTTGTTCTACAATGAGCAGTTCTTC
v_call: TRBV7-9; d_call: TRBD1; clone_size: NA; j_call: TRBJ1-2; cdr3_aa: CASSPWTGVGYGYTF; cdr3_nt: TGTGCCAGCAGCCCATGGACAGGGGTGGGGTATGGCTACACCTTC
v_call: TRBV28; d_call: TRBD1; clone_size: NA; j_call: TRBJ1-5; cdr3_aa: CASRGTGSIGQPQHF; cdr3_nt: TGTGCCAGCAGAGGGACAGGGTCTATAGGTCAGCCCCAGCATTTT
v_call: TRBV7-9; d_call: TRBD1; clone_size: NA; j_call: TRBJ1-5; cdr3_aa: CASSFGQGDWQPQHF; cdr3_nt: TGTGCCAGCAGCTTTGGACAGGGGGATTGGCAGCCCCAGCATTTT
v_call: TRBV6-5; d_call: NA; clone_size: once; j_call: TRBJ2-2; cdr3_aa: CASSYIGGFSSGELFF; cdr3_nt: TGTGCCAGCAGTTACATCGGGGGATTTTCCTCCGGGGAGCTGTTTTTT
v_call: TRBV5-1; d_call: NA; clone_size: NA; j_call: TRBJ1-5; cdr3_aa: CASSPQGERGQPQHF; cdr3_nt: TGCGCCAGCAGCCCACAGGGTGAGAGAGGGCAGCCCCAGCATTTT
v_call: TRBV3-1/TRBV3-2; d_call: NA; clone_size: NA; j_call: TRBJ1-2; cdr3_aa: CASSPSEGRYGYTF; cdr3_nt: TGTGCCAGCAGCCCTTCAGAGGGTCGCTATGGCTACACCTTC